The 29 T cell receptor beta chains below all came from one sample that was sequenced in a study of cytomegalovirus exposure and HLA in healthy donors (dated by TCRdb to about 2017). The library came from the immunoSEQ multiplex PCR assay. The multiplex PCR relied on a mix of 60 forward primers for TCR Vbeta segments and 13 reverse primers for TCR Jbeta segments. As stored in TCRdb, this immuneACCESS dataset retains in-frame rearrangements with V and J assigned. A fraction of the clones does not appear; measured against another copy, unresolved V genes explain less than half of the discrepancy, and the remainder lacks a known reason. The sample table records about 150,000 clones; 80% to 90% of these occur just once. Roughly 2.4% of the sample lies in the top ten. Sequencing used PBMCs. The receptors shown here come from a woman between 18 and 29 years old in good health and CMV-seronegative.

This clone was recorded once. V and J are TRBV19 and TRBJ2-2; the match to TRBD2 covers 7 bases. After removal of 3 bases from V and 6 bases from J, the junction contained 1 base not matched to a gene. Germline lookup yields CDR1 LNHDA and CDR2 SQIVND (reference sequence). CDR3 length equals 13 residues. The CDR3, as DNA: TGTGCCAGTAGTATCGGGGGGTCCGGGGAGCTGTTTTTT. This sequence encodes CASSIGGSGELFF.

The chain employs TRBV2 and TRBJ1-2, with 7 bases aligning to TRBD1. Trimming cost V 6 bases and J 2 bases; bases outside gene matches: 6. The germline gives CDR1 SNHLY, CDR2 FYNNEI. The length of the CDR3 is 14 residues. In DNA form, the CDR3 reads TGTGCCAGCAGGACCGCACAGGGGAACTATGGCTACACCTTC. This encodes CASRTAQGNYGYTF.

The gene calls are TRBV28 and TRBJ1-2; maybe TRBD1 (5 bases). The CDR3 is 14 amino acids. V lost 8 bases, J lost 3 bases, and 16 bases lay in between. Germline V gives CDR1 MDHEN, CDR2 SYDVKM. CDR3 DNA: TGTGCCAGCCAGCCCCTGGGGGGGTACTATGGCTACACCTTC. This gives the protein CASQPLGGYYGYTF.

V and J are TRBV7-2 and TRBJ1-2; TRBD1 aligns across 10 bases. CDR3 length equals 15 residues. V trimming: 5 bases; J trimming: 2 bases; junction bases outside the gene matches: 5. Germline values: CDR1 SGHTA, CDR2 FQGNSA. Written as DNA, the CDR3 is TGTGCCAGCAGCCGACCGGGACAGGGGAACTATGGCTACACCTTC. Translating gives CASSRPGQGNYGYTF.

The V call is TRBV29-1, the J call TRBJ2-7; 7 nucleotides agree with TRBD2. The DNA end lines up better with TRBJ2-1; the J call may be wrong. This CDR3 has 18 residues. CDR1 and CDR2 from the germline V gene are SQVTM and ANQGSEA. CDR3 in DNA: TGCAGCGTTGAAGGACCCCAGGTGTCTTCGCGGGGGACCAATGAGCAGTTCTTC. This codes for CSVEGPQVSSRGTNEQFF.

The chain links TRBV28 to TRBJ2-7, with D perhaps matching TRBD2 (5 bases). This CDR3 is 13 amino acids long. Trimming shortened V by 4 bases and J by 6 bases, and 13 bases separated the two germline ends. Germline CDR1 reads MDHEN; CDR2 reads SYDVKM. CDR3 sequence: CASSSWRRPEQYF. The CDR3 region has the DNA TGTGCCAGCAGTTCCTGGAGGAGGCCCGAGCAGTACTTC.

The rearrangement uses TRBV5-4 and TRBJ2-3; 12 bases are a match to TRBD2. The CDR3 runs 16 residues. V lost 4 bases to trimming and J lost 2 bases; unmatched junction nucleotides: 5. Germline loops: CDR1 SGHNT, CDR2 YYREEE (reference sequence). The CDR3 is CASSAGLAGLTDTQYF. In DNA form, the CDR3 reads TGTGCCAGCAGCGCGGGACTAGCGGGCCTCACAGATACGCAGTATTTT.

This chain links TRBV25-1 with TRBJ1-6, with 7 bases fitting TRBD1. J lost 0 bases, V lost 6 bases, and 2 bases had no gene match. The CDR3 consists of 15 residues. CDR1 is MGHDK, CDR2 SYGVNS, per germline. The CDR3 coding sequence is TGTGCCAGCAGGCGACAGGGCTCCTATAATTCACCCCTCCACTTT. This sequence encodes CASRRQGSYNSPLHF.

The chain joins TRBV7-2 to TRBJ2-3; 14 bases align to TRBD2. Trimming at V came to 4 bases and at J to 6 bases, leaving 3 bases not matched to a gene. The CDR3 is made up of 15 amino acids. Germline V gives CDR1 SGHTA, CDR2 FQGNSA. This CDR3 is CASSWTSGGSDTQYF. The CDR3 coding sequence is TGTGCCAGCAGCTGGACTAGCGGGGGGTCGGATACGCAGTATTTT.

The CDR3 here is CASSLGTEQETQYF. The CDR3 DNA follows: TGTGCCAGCAGCTTGGGGACAGAGCAAGAGACCCAGTACTTC. The chain recombines TRBV7-9 with TRBJ2-5; TRBD1 agrees at 7 bases. The CDR3 is 14 amino acids. With V trimmed by 3 bases and J by 2 bases, 3 bases remained unmatched. Germline CDR1 and CDR2: SEHNR and FQNEAQ (reference sequence).

The gene calls are TRBV7-6 and TRBJ1-2; the D is unclear. Germline V CDR1 and CDR2: SGHVS, FNYEAQ. There are 19 residues in the CDR3. V was cut by 2 bases and J by 1 base, with 23 bases left in between. DNA of the CDR3: TGTGCCAGCAGCTTATTCTCAGGCCCGATCCGACCCCGTAACTATGGCTACACCTTC. It is translated as CASSLFSGPIRPRNYGYTF.

Comment on this clone: The junction shows a germline mismatch at one end, possibly a read error. The chain carries TRBV7-9 and TRBJ1-2; 7 nucleotides align to TRBD1. Germline V lookup: CDR1 SEHNR, CDR2 FQNEAQ (reference sequence). The CDR3 is 15 amino acids. The CDR3 spells CSSSLTGQGGNGYTF. The CDR3 nucleotides read TGTTCCAGCAGCTTAACGGGCCAGGGGGGTAACGGCTACACCTTC.

This rearrangement joins TRBV5-5 to TRBJ2-7; 7 nucleotides align to TRBD2. This CDR3 is built from 15 residues. Germline V gives CDR1 SGHKS, CDR2 YYEKEE (reference sequence). Trimming took 4 bases from V and 3 from J; bases not matched to a gene: 10. As DNA, the CDR3 is TGTGCCAGCAGCCTGGAGGGAGGGATGGTCTACGAGCAGTACTTC. This translates into CASSLEGGMVYEQYF.

This clone was seen a few times. This sequence joins TRBV6-1 and TRBJ2-7, with a possible D match to TRBD1 (6 bases). Germline CDR1 is MNHNS and CDR2 is SASEGT. This CDR3 region has 14 residues. The V end was cut by 4 bases, the J end by 5 bases, with 15 bases between. DNA of the CDR3: TGTGCCAGCAGTGGGATTACAGGGCGAAACGAGCAGTACTTC. Protein product: CASSGITGRNEQYF.

The V gene is TRBV28, the J gene TRBJ1-2; maybe TRBD1 (6 bases). The CDR3 is 15 amino acids. V was pared by 7 bases and J by 5 bases, with 20 bases between. Germline V gives CDR1 MDHEN, CDR2 SYDVKM. The CDR3 sequence: CASNLPGGQDYGYTF. In DNA form, the CDR3 reads TGTGCCAGCAATCTTCCCGGGGGGCAGGATTATGGCTACACCTTC.

J is TRBJ2-3 and V is TRBV4-3, with TRBD1 matching over 10 bases. Germline loops: CDR1 LGHNA, CDR2 YSLEER. The CDR3 loop spans 18 amino acids. V shed 1 base, J shed 2 bases, and the junction held 9 bases outside the gene matches. The CDR3 DNA reads TGCGCCAGCAGCCAAGGGCCCGGGACAGGGGCCGACACAGATACGCAGTATTTT. This codes for CASSQGPGTGADTDTQYF.

The chain is built from TRBV6-5 and TRBJ2-7; the match to TRBD1 covers 8 bases. The CDR3 has 14 amino acids. The J segment lost 2 bases and the V segment lost 6 bases, leaving 6 bases of the junction unmatched. The germline V gene encodes CDR1 MNHEY and CDR2 SVGAGI. In nucleotides, the CDR3 is TGTGCCAGCAGAGGGACAGGCGGTACCTACGAGCAGTACTTC. It codes for CASRGTGGTYEQYF.

This sequence joins TRBV5-1 and TRBJ2-7, with D possibly TRBD2 on 5 matching bases. V dropped 4 bases and J dropped 5 bases, with 16 bases sitting between them. CDR3 length: 14 residues. Per germline, CDR1 SGHRS and CDR2 YFSETQ. The CDR3 coding sequence is TGCGCCAGCAGCGAAGGACGCGGGTCTCACGAGCAGTACTTC. It yields the protein CASSEGRGSHEQYF. Complete variable domain (other parts from reference TRBV5-1 and TRBJ2-7): KAGVTQTPRYLIKTRGQQVTLSCSPISGHRSVSWYQQTPGQGLQFLFEYFSETQRNKGNFPGRFSGRQFSNSRSEMNVSTLELGDSALYLCASSEGRGSHEQYFGPGTRLTVT.

The chain couples TRBV10-1 to TRBJ2-3; D remains unclear. The V and J ends lost 3 bases and 4 bases respectively, with 11 bases between them. Germline-derived CDR1 and CDR2 are WNHNN and SYGVQD (reference sequence). The CDR3 is made up of 14 amino acids. The CDR3 coding sequence is TGCGCCAGCAGTGACCCTACCCGGGCAGATACGCAGTATTTT. Amino acids: CASSDPTRADTQYF.

This chain connects TRBV7-9 to TRBJ2-5; no clear D gene. The CDR3 totals 14 residues. V lost 2 bases and J 5 bases, leaving 12 bases between the germline ends. CDR1 is SEHNR, CDR2 FQNEAQ, per germline (reference sequence). CDR3 residues: CASSLSQAVETQYF. CDR3 DNA: TGTGCCAGCAGCTTAAGTCAGGCCGTGGAGACCCAGTACTTC.

The chain employs TRBV21-1 and TRBJ2-2; the table's D gene call, TRBD2, was not cross checked with the DNA. TRBV21-1 is a pseudogene segment. The CDR3 loop spans 14 amino acids. The DNA of the CDR3 is TGTGCCAGCAGCGGGCAGGACTACACCGGGGAGCTGTTTTTT. Protein sequence: CASSGQDYTGELFF.

This clone was counted between two and nine times. The V call is TRBV7-8, the J call TRBJ1-5, with TRBD1 matching over 9 bases. The CDR3 has 15 amino acids. V lost 2 bases to trimming and J lost 4 bases; unmatched junction nucleotides: 3. CDR1 and CDR2 from the germline V gene are SGHVS and FQNEAQ. CDR3 nucleotides: TGTGCCAGCAGCTTATGGGGACAGGGTAATCAGCCCCAGCATTTT. Its protein product is CASSLWGQGNQPQHF.

J is TRBJ2-7 and V is TRBV6-5; the D gene is possibly TRBD1 (6 bases). The CDR3 length is 13 residues. The V gene lost 7 bases and the J gene lost 6 bases, with 16 bases spanning the gap. The germline CDR1 and CDR2 sequences are MNHEY and SVGAGI. The CDR3 here is CASTRPLGAEQYF. The CDR3 nucleotides are TGTGCCAGCACCCGACCTCTGGGGGCCGAGCAGTACTTC.

V gene TRBV5-4 combines with J gene TRBJ1-2, with D perhaps matching TRBD1 (5 bases). This CDR3 has 14 residues. The germline V gene has CDR1 SGHNT and CDR2 YYREEE (reference sequence). V was clipped by 4 bases and J by 5 bases, with 15 bases between them. In nucleotides, the CDR3 is TGTGCCAGCAGCCTAGACAGCAGCGGGTATGGCTACACCTTC. Protein: CASSLDSSGYGYTF.

The J gene is TRBJ1-6, the V gene TRBV9; tentatively, D is TRBD1 (6 bases). This CDR3 comprises 17 residues. V lost 0 bases and J lost 14, with 24 bases in between. Germline V gives CDR1 SGDLS, CDR2 YYNGEE. The CDR3 region is CASSVAHGGYLGGTLHF. CDR3 in DNA: TGTGCCAGCAGCGTAGCGCACGGGGGGTACTTAGGGGGAACCCTCCACTTT.

J is TRBJ2-7 and V is TRBV19; 7 positions match TRBD2. The CDR3 covers 15 residues. Germline V gene lookup returns CDR1 LNHDA and CDR2 SQIVND (reference sequence). Trimming cost V 4 bases and J 6 bases; bases outside gene matches: 12. The CDR3 bases are TGTGCCAGTAGTAGCGGGGGTGGTGCTTACGGCGAGCAGTACTTC. Protein product: CASSSGGGAYGEQYF.

The chain couples TRBV19 to TRBJ2-3; possible D gene TRBD2, 5 bases. The CDR3 extends over 14 amino acids. Trimming removed 5 bases from V and 1 base from J, with 10 bases in between. Germline V gene sequence: CDR1 LNHDA, CDR2 SQIVND (reference sequence). The CDR3 region has the DNA TGTGCCAGTAGTCTCGGGATTGGCACAGATACGCAGTATTTT. It is translated as CASSLGIGTDTQYF.

The genes are TRBV7-2 and TRBJ2-3; 8 nucleotides agree with TRBD2. The CDR3 runs to 16 residues. The junction had 7 bases not matched to a gene; V was cut back by 4 bases and J by 1 base. Germline CDR1 and CDR2: SGHTA and FQGNSA. CDR3 coding DNA: TGTGCCAGCAGCTCTTACGCGGGGGGAGGCACAGATACGCAGTATTTT. This gives the protein CASSSYAGGGTDTQYF.

Here the CDR3 DNA reads TGTGCCAGCAGTGATAGGCGGGGGGGGGACACCGGGGAGCTGTTTTTT. Translation: CASSDRRGGDTGELFF. The rearrangement uses TRBV2 and TRBJ2-2; 9 nucleotides match TRBD2. The CDR3 sequence is 16 residues long. V shed 3 bases, J shed 3 bases, and the junction held 5 bases outside the gene matches. In germline, CDR1 is SNHLY, CDR2 FYNNEI.